A single sample gave rise to the 28 T cell receptor beta chains below, sequenced in a study of cytomegalovirus exposure and HLA in healthy donors (dated by TCRdb to 2017 to 2019). The receptor library was made with the immunoSEQ multiplex PCR assay. Entries here come from immuneACCESS through TCRdb and include only in-frame sequences with V and J called. Some clones fail to appear in such tables; in the studies checked, an unresolved V gene covers under half of the shortfall, and the cause of the remainder is unknown. The table for this sample lists 90,000 to 150,000 clones; 86% of them were counted only once. The top ten clonotypes cover approximately 4.9% of the sample. The sequenced sample consisted of PBMCs. The receptors were gathered from a man between 18 and 29 years old in good health and CMV-seronegative.

The rearrangement joins TRBV7-6 to TRBJ2-3, with 7 bases that match TRBD2. There are 15 residues in the CDR3. Germline CDR1 and CDR2: SGHVS and FNYEAQ. Trimming cost V 2 bases and J 3 bases; bases outside gene matches: 5. Here the CDR3 reads CASSLLAAQTDTQYF. CDR3 nucleotides: TGTGCCAGCAGCTTACTAGCGGCACAAACAGATACGCAGTATTTT.

This clone showed up just once. The rearrangement joins TRBV5-5 to TRBJ2-7; 11 nucleotides agree with TRBD2. Germline V gives CDR1 SGHKS, CDR2 YYEKEE (reference sequence). V lost 4 bases, J lost 6 bases, and 9 bases stayed unmatched. The CDR3 loop spans 15 amino acids. Here the CDR3 DNA reads TGTGCCAGCAGCCAACGGACTAGCGGGCTCTCCGAGCAGTACTTC. Translating it yields CASSQRTSGLSEQYF.

J is TRBJ2-3 and V is TRBV2; 14 bases map to TRBD2. The J segment lost 0 bases and the V segment lost 6 bases, leaving 8 bases of the junction unmatched. The CDR3 consists of 18 residues. Germline V gives CDR1 SNHLY, CDR2 FYNNEI. The CDR3 reads CASSRGTSGRPSTDTQYF. CDR3 sequence (DNA): TGTGCCAGCAGCCGAGGGACTAGCGGGAGACCTAGCACAGATACGCAGTATTTT.

This clone was seen once. V and J are TRBV4-1 and TRBJ2-7; the match to TRBD1 covers 9 bases. V shed 1 base, J shed 5 bases, and the junction held 6 bases outside the gene matches. CDR3 size: 15 residues. Germline CDR1 is MGHRA and CDR2 is YSYEKL. CDR3 residues: CASSQVGTGWHEQYF. The CDR3 nucleotides are TGCGCCAGCAGCCAAGTGGGGACAGGGTGGCACGAGCAGTACTTC.

The rearrangement uses TRBV7-2 and TRBJ2-2, with TRBD2 matching over 12 bases. V lost 6 bases and J lost 7; bases outside the gene matches: 9. There are 16 residues in the CDR3. Germline CDR1 SGHTA, CDR2 FQGNSA. CDR3 nucleotide sequence: TGTGCCAGCAGACAATCTAGCGGGAGGGCCTTCGGGGAGCTGTTTTTT. Protein: CASRQSSGRAFGELFF.

The chain recombines TRBV6-5 with TRBJ1-2; TRBD1 agrees at 8 bases. CDR1 and CDR2 from the germline V gene are MNHEY and SVGAGI. The CDR3 is 16 amino acids. Unmatched junction bases numbered 3, after V lost 0 bases and J lost 0 bases. The CDR3 coding sequence is TGTGCCAGCAGTTACTCAAGGACAGGGCCTAACTATGGCTACACCTTC. Encoded protein: CASSYSRTGPNYGYTF.

The chain carries TRBV6-1 and TRBJ1-5; D gene uncertain. V dropped 3 bases and J dropped 2 bases, with 8 bases sitting between them. Germline CDR1 and CDR2: MNHNS and SASEGT. The CDR3 spans 14 residues. The CDR3 DNA sequence: TGTGCCAGCAGTGACGGTGTAGGCAATCAGCCCCAGCATTTT. It specifies CASSDGVGNQPQHF.

This chain connects TRBV5-4 to TRBJ2-7; 9 bases match TRBD2. With 4 bases clipped from V and 4 bases from J, the junction kept 12 bases outside the gene matches. The CDR3 has 16 residues. Germline CDR1 SGHNT, CDR2 YYREEE (reference sequence). CDR3 in amino acids: CASSSSGSTRRYEQYF. Written as DNA, the CDR3 is TGTGCCAGCAGCAGTAGCGGGAGTACTCGCAGATACGAGCAGTACTTC.

The rearrangement links TRBV5-5 to TRBJ2-7; possibly TRBD1 for D (5 bases). This CDR3 is 15 amino acids long. Germline V CDR1 and CDR2: SGHKS, YYEKEE (reference sequence). Between the trimmed V and J ends, which lost 2 bases and 5 bases, there was a span of 17 bases. The CDR3 spells CASSFNQGPTHEQYF. The CDR3 DNA is TGTGCCAGCAGCTTCAATCAGGGCCCTACCCACGAGCAGTACTTC.

This chain connects TRBV19 to TRBJ2-7; 7 nucleotides agree with TRBD2. CDR1 and CDR2 (germline): LNHDA, SQIVND (reference sequence). The CDR3 is 15 residues long. V trimming: 4 bases; J trimming: 1 base; junction bases outside the gene matches: 7. The CDR3 loop is CASSTSGEGSYEQYF. DNA for the CDR3: TGTGCCAGTAGTACCAGCGGGGAGGGTTCCTACGAGCAGTACTTC. The whole variable domain, filled in from reference TRBV19 and TRBJ2-7, reads DGGITQSPKYLFRKEGQNVTLSCEQNLNHDAMYWYRQDPGQGLRLIYYSQIVNDFQKGDIAEGYSVSREKKESFPLTVTSAQKNPTAFYLCASSTSGEGSYEQYFGPGTRLTVT.

V and J are TRBV11-2 and TRBJ2-7, with D perhaps TRBD1 (5 bases). Deletions cut 6 bases from V and 2 bases from J, with 14 bases between. CDR3 size: 14 residues. The germline V gene has CDR1 SGHAT and CDR2 FQNNGV. DNA for the CDR3: TGTGCCAGCAGGAGTATCAGCAGGGCCTACGAGCAGTACTTC. Translation: CASRSISRAYEQYF.

The gene calls are TRBV7-9 and TRBJ1-1, with 7 bases identical to TRBD1. Trimming took 2 bases from V and 1 from J; bases not matched to a gene: 4. CDR3 length equals 15 residues. Germline assignment: CDR1 SEHNR and CDR2 FQNEAQ (reference sequence). The CDR3 nucleotides are TGTGCCAGCAGCTTACCGAACAGGGGGAACACTGAAGCTTTCTTT. Residues: CASSLPNRGNTEAFF.

The V and J genes are TRBV14 and TRBJ1-4; D possibly corresponds to TRBD1 (6 bases). The CDR3 runs to 15 residues. The V and J ends lost 3 bases and 2 bases respectively, with 10 bases between them. Germline-derived CDR1 and CDR2 are SGHDN and FVKESK. Here the CDR3 DNA reads TGTGCCAGCAGCCACCGGGACACGACTAATGAAAAACTGTTTTTT. It is translated as CASSHRDTTNEKLFF. Based on the CDR3 plus reference TRBV14 and TRBJ1-4, the full variable domain is EAGVTQFPSHSVIEKGQTVTLRCDPISGHDNLYWYRRVMGKEIKFLLHFVKESKQDESGMPNNRFLAERTGGTYSTLKVQPAELEDSGVYFCASSHRDTTNEKLFFGSGTQLSVL.

In its sample, this clone was seen a few times. V and J are TRBV5-4 and TRBJ2-7, with no clear D. This CDR3 has 12 amino acids. The V gene's germline CDR1 is SGHNT and CDR2 YYREEE (reference sequence). V lost 2 bases and J 3 bases, leaving 6 bases between the germline ends. The CDR3 DNA is TGTGCCAGCAGCTTACAGAGCTACGAGCAGTACTTC. This gives the protein CASSLQSYEQYF.

This chain joins TRBV5-4 and TRBJ2-1; 7 nucleotides align to TRBD2. Germline CDR1 and CDR2: SGHNT and YYREEE (reference sequence). The CDR3 is 15 residues long. J was trimmed by 3 bases and V by 4 bases; bases with no gene match: 7. CDR3: CASSPGGTGYNEQFF. Here the CDR3 DNA reads TGTGCCAGCAGCCCGGGGGGAACTGGCTACAATGAGCAGTTCTTC. The full variable domain, its missing parts supplied by reference TRBV5-4 and TRBJ2-1, is ETGVTQSPTHLIKTRGQQVTLRCSSQSGHNTVSWYQQALGQGPQFIFQYYREEENGRGNFPPRFSGLQFPNYSSELNVNALELDDSALYLCASSPGGTGYNEQFFGPGTRLTVL.

The V gene is TRBV5-6, the J gene TRBJ2-5, with D hard to call. This CDR3 has 14 amino acids. Trimming removed 1 base from V and 2 bases from J, with 9 bases in between. Germline V CDR1 and CDR2: SGHDT, YYEEEE. The CDR3 bases are TGTGCCAGCAGCTTGAGGAAACAGCAAGAGACCCAGTACTTC. Translated: CASSLRKQQETQYF.

The chain recombines TRBV2 with TRBJ1-1; the D gene is possibly TRBD1 (5 bases). The CDR3 covers 14 residues. Between the trimmed V and J ends, which lost 6 bases and 5 bases, there was a span of 16 bases. Germline CDR1 reads SNHLY; CDR2 reads FYNNEI. This chain's CDR3 is CASRRDSLGTEAFF. In DNA, the CDR3 is TGTGCCAGCAGGAGAGACAGTTTGGGTACTGAAGCTTTCTTT.

J is TRBJ2-5 and V is TRBV2, with D uncertain. This CDR3 is 15 amino acids long. The V end was cut by 2 bases, the J end by 4 bases, with 14 bases between. CDR1 is SNHLY and CDR2 is FYNNEI in the germline V gene. DNA of the CDR3: TGTGCCAGCAGTGAATTCCCAGTTCGCTTAGAGACCCAGTACTTC. It specifies CASSEFPVRLETQYF.

The rearrangement uses TRBV4-1 and TRBJ2-3, with TRBD2 matching over 9 bases. The CDR3 extends over 15 amino acids. CDR1 is MGHRA and CDR2 is YSYEKL in the germline V gene. With V trimmed by 6 bases and J by 6 bases, 10 bases remained unmatched. In DNA, the CDR3 is TGCGCCAGCAGAGCGTGGCGGGGGGGCTTTGATACGCAGTATTTT. It yields the protein CASRAWRGGFDTQYF.

The chain recombines TRBV19 with TRBJ1-5; D not certain. Germline V gene data show CDR1 as LNHDA and CDR2 as SQIVND (reference sequence). The ends were cut back, 5 bases at V and 6 bases at J, with 8 bases in the middle. The CDR3 contains 12 residues. The DNA of the CDR3 is TGTGCCAGTAGTGCCCCCGGTCAGCCCCAGCATTTT. Protein: CASSAPGQPQHF.

CDR3 sequence (DNA): TGTGCCAGCAGTTACTCCACAGGATATAGCAATCAGCCCCAGCATTTT. It translates to CASSYSTGYSNQPQHF. The genes are TRBV6-8 and TRBJ1-5; tentatively, D is TRBD1 (5 bases). Germline V lookup: CDR1 MNHGY, CDR2 SAAAGT. Trimming removed 0 bases from V and 0 bases from J, with 9 bases in between. The CDR3 extends over 16 amino acids.

The chain recombines TRBV7-9 with TRBJ2-7; TRBD2 matches at 9 bases. CDR3 size: 15 residues. Germline V CDR1 and CDR2: SEHNR, FQNEAQ (reference sequence). V shed 1 base and J 3 bases; nucleotides not matched to a gene: 4. CDR3 loop: CASSLGASGNYEQYF. CDR3 nucleotides: TGTGCCAGCAGCTTAGGGGCTAGCGGGAACTACGAGCAGTACTTC.

The rearrangement joins TRBV5-1 to TRBJ2-1, with 7 positions matching TRBD2. The length of the CDR3 is 16 residues. Germline CDR1 and CDR2: SGHRS and YFSETQ. Trimming cost V 0 bases and J 2 bases; bases outside gene matches: 5. For the CDR3, the DNA is TGCGCCAGCAGCTTGGTTGGCGGGAGAACCTACAATGAGCAGTTCTTC. Its protein product is CASSLVGGRTYNEQFF.

This chain connects TRBV4-2 to TRBJ1-2; perhaps TRBD1 as D (5 bases). This CDR3 is built from 14 residues. The V and J ends lost 1 base and 3 bases respectively, with 9 bases between them. Germline V gives CDR1 LGHNA, CDR2 YNFKEQ. The CDR3 is CASSQGTLHYGYTF. For the CDR3, the DNA is TGTGCCAGCAGCCAAGGGACACTACACTATGGCTACACCTTC.

The rearrangement joins TRBV6-5 to TRBJ2-7; maybe TRBD1 (6 bases). Deletions cut 0 bases from V and 3 bases from J, with 9 bases between. The CDR3 has 14 amino acids. Per the germline V gene, CDR1 is MNHEY and CDR2 is SVGAGI. CDR3 nucleotide sequence: TGTGCCAGCAGTTACTCGAGAGGGGGCTACGAGCAGTACTTC. This codes for CASSYSRGGYEQYF.

The rearrangement joins TRBV13 to TRBJ2-7; 8 nucleotides match TRBD2. This CDR3 region has 15 residues. The V and J ends lost 5 bases and 2 bases, in that order; junction bases with no gene match: 8. CDR1 and CDR2 (germline): PRHDT, FYEKMQ (reference sequence). The DNA of the CDR3 is TGTGCCAGCAGCCTGGGGACTAGTAATCCCTACGAGCAGTACTTC. It translates to CASSLGTSNPYEQYF.

The V call is TRBV5-6, the J call TRBJ2-2; maybe TRBD2 (7 bases). V was cut by 4 bases and J by 5 bases, with 15 bases left in between. Germline V gene data show CDR1 as SGHDT and CDR2 as YYEEEE. This CDR3 has 15 amino acids. This CDR3 reads CASSPRKGGTGELFF. In DNA form, the CDR3 reads TGTGCCAGCAGCCCCCGTAAGGGGGGGACCGGGGAGCTGTTTTTT. Looking up the rest from reference TRBV5-6 and TRBJ2-2 gives the full variable domain: DAGVTQSPTHLIKTRGQQVTLRCSPKSGHDTVSWYQQALGQGPQFIFQYYEEEERQRGNFPDRFSGHQFPNYSSELNVNALLLGDSALYLCASSPRKGGTGELFFGEGSRLTVL.

The V call is TRBV2, the J call TRBJ2-3; TRBD2 matches 9 bases. CDR1 and CDR2 from the germline V gene are SNHLY and FYNNEI. The CDR3 consists of 15 residues. J was trimmed by 6 bases and V by 1 base; bases with no gene match: 5. The CDR3 DNA reads as TGTGCCAGCAGTGAAGATAGCGGGAGTGGTGATACGCAGTATTTT. It is translated as CASSEDSGSGDTQYF. The complete variable domain, with remaining parts taken from reference TRBV2 and TRBJ2-3, reads EPEVTQTPSHQVTQMGQEVILRCVPISNHLYFYWYRQILGQKVEFLVSFYNNEISEKSEIFDDQFSVERPDGSNFTLKIRSTKLEDSAMYFCASSEDSGSGDTQYFGPGTRLTVL.